This T cell receptor beta chain was recorded in a study of Ad26.COV2.S vaccination and SARS-CoV-2 variants. Germline assignment: CDR1 MGHRA and CDR2 YSYEKL. The ends lost 2 bases at V and 6 bases at J; junction bases unmatched: 14. The CDR3 is 19 residues long. Study-wide points: Spike-specific TCR breadth was greater after Ad26.COV2.S than placebo.

Some clones are missing from TCRdb's copy, which holds only in-frame ones; the method was immunoSEQ multiplex PCR. The sample includes roughly 300,000 clones, 86% seen only once; the top ten take 9.5% to 12%. Stated treatment: approximately 18 received Ad26.COV2.S at low or high dose, single or two shots; about five received placebo; per-sample allocation not given. After the first vaccine or placebo injection, samples were drawn on day 63. Vaccination employed an Ad26 vector expressing the Wuhan-strain SARS-CoV-2 spike. To note about this clone: Antigen unknown.

The genes are TRBV4-1 and TRBJ2-3; 13 bases match TRBD2. The clonotype was recovered from a person between 18 and 65 years old who received the Ad26.COV2.S COVID-19 vaccine or a placebo. The sequencing used peripheral blood, collected in a trial of Ad26.COV2.S vaccine versus placebo. CDR3 loop: CASSQTGRRTSGGSDTQYF. In nucleotides, the CDR3 is TGCGCCAGCAGCCAAACGGGAAGACGGACTAGCGGGGGCTCGGATACGCAGTATTTT.